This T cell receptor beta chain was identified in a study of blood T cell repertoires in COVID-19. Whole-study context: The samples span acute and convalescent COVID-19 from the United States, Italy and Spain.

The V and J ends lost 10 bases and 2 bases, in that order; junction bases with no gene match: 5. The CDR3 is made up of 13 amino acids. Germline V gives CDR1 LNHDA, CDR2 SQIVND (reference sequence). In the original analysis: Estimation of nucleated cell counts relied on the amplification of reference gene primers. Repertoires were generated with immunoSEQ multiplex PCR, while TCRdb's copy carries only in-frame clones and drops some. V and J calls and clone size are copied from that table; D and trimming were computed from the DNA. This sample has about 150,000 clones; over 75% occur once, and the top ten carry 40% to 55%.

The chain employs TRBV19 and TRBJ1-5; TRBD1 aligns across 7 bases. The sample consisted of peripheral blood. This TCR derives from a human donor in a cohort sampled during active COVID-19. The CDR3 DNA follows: TGTGCCACCGCGGGGACAGGCAATCAGCCCCAGCATTTT. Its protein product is CATAGTGNQPQHF.